Listed below are T cell receptor beta chains from one sample, sequenced in a study of cytomegalovirus exposure and HLA in healthy donors. The assay was immunoSEQ multiplex PCR, and TCRdb's table has in-frame clones only and misses some. The sample contains about 90,000 clones, 84% of which appear only once. Sequencing input: PBMCs. The receptors shown here come from a man aged 18 to 30 in good health and CMV-seronegative. Each CDR3 is given with its conserved first and last residue. The order of the fields is CDR3 protein, CDR3 DNA, D gene, clone size, V gene, J gene. The D gene is left open where the match is weak. For some rows the clone size is stated as once, few or many, or as a class when expanded; others skip it.

CASSLGQGTGAGRSYEQYF	TGTGCCAGCAGCTTAGGGCAGGGCACGGGAGCCGGGAGGTCCTACGAGCAGTACTTC	TRBD2	-	TRBV7-2	TRBJ2-7
CASSLVQGEQYF	TGTGCCAGCAGTTTAGTACAGGGCGAGCAGTACTTC	-	-	TRBV28	TRBJ2-7
CASSLAGGTVTKAFF	TGCGCCAGCAGCTTGGCGGGGGGGACAGTTACTAAAGCTTTCTTT	TRBD1	-	TRBV5-1	TRBJ1-1
CASSRGQARRYEQYF	TGTGCCAGCAGTCGCGGACAGGCTCGGAGATACGAGCAGTACTTC	TRBD1	-	TRBV6-5	TRBJ2-7
CASSLGRGRDQPQHF	TGCGCCAGCAGTTTGGGGCGGGGGCGCGATCAGCCCCAGCATTTT	-	-	TRBV10-2	TRBJ1-5
CASSYVGSSYNEQFF	TGTGCCAGCAGTTACGTTGGGAGCTCCTACAATGAGCAGTTCTTC	-	-	TRBV6-6	TRBJ2-1
CASSWGLGDYGYTF	TGTGCCAGCAGCTGGGGACTGGGAGACTATGGCTACACCTTC	-	-	TRBV7-2	TRBJ1-2
CASSSQGIYNSPLHF	TGCGCCAGCAGTTCACAGGGGATTTATAATTCACCCCTCCACTTT	TRBD1	-	TRBV5-1	TRBJ1-6
CASSESTGNPFYEQYF	TGTGCCAGCAGTGAGAGTACAGGGAATCCCTTCTACGAGCAGTACTTC	-	-	TRBV6-1	TRBJ2-7
CSVEKGRGLNNEQFF	TGCAGCGTTGAAAAGGGCAGGGGATTAAACAATGAGCAGTTCTTC	-	few	TRBV29-1	TRBJ2-1
CASSLSTGGETQYF	TGTGCCAGCAGCTTAAGTACAGGGGGAGAGACCCAGTACTTC	TRBD1	-	TRBV7-8	TRBJ2-5
CASSYLGQGYGYTF	TGTGCCAGCAGTTATCTGGGGCAAGGCTATGGCTACACCTTC	-	few	TRBV6-5	TRBJ1-2
CASSLRRGPPYEQYF	TGTGCCAGCAGTTTACGCAGGGGACCCCCCTACGAGCAGTACTTC	-	-	TRBV27	TRBJ2-7
CASSSSGSWNEQFF	TGTGCCAGCAGCTCTTCCGGGAGCTGGAATGAGCAGTTCTTC	-	-	TRBV5-6	TRBJ2-1
CASSPLGTSVYNEQFF	TGTGCCAGCAGCCCACTCGGGACTAGCGTCTACAATGAGCAGTTCTTC	TRBD2	-	TRBV14	TRBJ2-1
CASSPGNPMNTEAFF	TGTGCCAGCAGTCCAGGGAATCCCATGAACACTGAAGCTTTCTTT	-	-	TRBV2	TRBJ1-1
CATSLGGEGEKLFF	TGTGCCACCTCCCTGGGGGGTGAGGGAGAAAAACTGTTTTTT	-	-	TRBV6-1	TRBJ1-4
CASIGLAGGSTQYF	TGTGCCAGCATCGGACTAGCGGGAGGTAGTACGCAGTATTTT	TRBD2	-	TRBV27	TRBJ2-3
CASSEAGWAGQPQHF	TGTGCCAGCAGTGAGGCAGGATGGGCGGGTCAGCCCCAGCATTTT	-	-	TRBV25-1	TRBJ1-5
CASSVRLAGNTDTQYF	TGTGCCAGCAGCGTAAGACTAGCGGGAAACACAGATACGCAGTATTTT	TRBD2	-	TRBV9	TRBJ2-3
CASSGPGGAYNEQFF	TGTGCCAGCAGCGGGCCGGGAGGGGCTTACAATGAGCAGTTCTTC	TRBD2	-	TRBV9	TRBJ2-1
CASSFGTGSYEQYF	TGTGCCAGCAGCTTTGGGACAGGAAGCTACGAGCAGTACTTC	TRBD1	once	TRBV9	TRBJ2-7
CASSQTGTSGNEQFF	TGTGCCAGCAGCCAAACCGGGACTAGCGGGAATGAGCAGTTCTTC	TRBD2	-	TRBV2	TRBJ2-1
CASSPRGAGANVLTF	TGTGCCAGTAGTCCTCGCGGGGCTGGGGCCAACGTCCTGACTTTC	-	-	TRBV19	TRBJ2-6
CASSPDQGSKFFTF	TGTGCCAGCAGCCCCGATCAGGGTAGCAAGTTCTTCACCTTC	-	-	TRBV7-9	TRBJ1-2
CASGDRNQPQHF	TGTGCCAGCGGAGACAGGAATCAGCCCCAGCATTTT	-	-	TRBV7-8	TRBJ1-5
CASSQGQGNQPQHF	TGTGCCAGCAGCCAAGGACAGGGCAATCAGCCCCAGCATTTT	TRBD1	once	TRBV7-9	TRBJ1-5
CASGTGGDQPQHF	TGTGCCAGCGGAACAGGGGGAGATCAGCCCCAGCATTTT	TRBD1	-	TRBV25-1	TRBJ1-5
CATSRTRAYEQYF	TGTGCCACCAGCAGAACTAGAGCCTACGAGCAGTACTTC	-	once	TRBV15	TRBJ2-7
CASSYSAQRGYTF	TGTGCCAGCAGTTACTCGGCGCAGAGGGGCTACACCTTC	-	-	TRBV6-5	TRBJ1-2
CASSGGPIETQYF	TGTGCCAGCAGCGGAGGACCTATAGAGACCCAGTACTTC	-	-	TRBV11-2	TRBJ2-5